The 21 T cell receptor beta chains below come from one sample, sequenced in a study of blood T cells in healthy people across ages. Primed by a sample-barcoded 5' primer and a J-beta primer mix, a second PCR proceeded for about 6 to 12 cycles. TCRdb fed the 5' RACE reads into MiXCR, producing one record per CDR3 protein. Here the sample spans about 750,000 distinct CDR3 sequences, roughly 50% being singletons. The sequencing sample was made of blood. The origin of the receptors is an elderly man in good health.

This clonotype was found a few times. This chain joins TRBV29-1 and TRBJ2-5; a weak D match, TRBD1 (5 bases). This CDR3 has 12 residues. Germline V gene lookup returns CDR1 SQVTM and CDR2 ANQGSEA. The V end lost 4 bases, the J end lost 5 bases, and 11 bases lay between the germline ends. Here the CDR3 DNA reads TGCAGCGTTGCCCCAGGGAAGGAGACCCAGTACTTC. Amino acid sequence: CSVAPGKETQYF.

This chain connects TRBV7-9 to TRBJ2-7; 9 bases are shared with TRBD1. The length of the CDR3 is 17 residues. Germline assignment: CDR1 SEHNR and CDR2 FQNEAQ (reference sequence). The J segment lost 4 bases and the V segment lost 5 bases, leaving 15 bases of the junction unmatched. DNA of the CDR3: TGTGCCAGCAGCCCCGTCGGAACCGGGACAGGGAGTTACGAGCAGTACTTC. Translated, it gives CASSPVGTGTGSYEQYF.

Of note for this clonotype: Sequence at one end of the junction differs from germline and may be a read error. The chain couples TRBV6-5 to TRBJ1-3; maybe TRBD1 (6 bases). This CDR3 contains 13 residues. In germline, CDR1 is MNHEY, CDR2 SVGAGI. The CDR3 sequence is CASSRQAGNIIYF. The CDR3 bases are TGTGCCAGCAGTCGACAGGCTGGAAACATCATATATTTT.

The V gene is TRBV9, the J gene TRBJ1-2, with D possibly being TRBD1 (6 bases). The CDR3 totals 13 residues. Germline loops: CDR1 SGDLS, CDR2 YYNGEE. V was clipped by 0 bases and J by 11 bases, with 14 bases between them. This CDR3 reads CASSVGQAFGYTF. For the CDR3, the DNA is TGTGCCAGCAGCGTAGGACAGGCGTTTGGTTACACCTTC.

The chain joins TRBV7-9 to TRBJ1-1; D gene ambiguous. Germline V lookup: CDR1 SEHNR, CDR2 FQNEAQ (reference sequence). This CDR3 has 15 amino acids. Trimming pared 5 bases from V and 1 base from J, leaving 14 bases between. CDR3 coding DNA: TGTGCCAGCAGCCCGCGGTCAGGCGAGAACACTGAAGCTTTCTTT. Translating it yields CASSPRSGENTEAFF.

This clonotype was observed a handful of times. The rearrangement joins TRBV28 to TRBJ2-5, with 8 positions matching TRBD2. The CDR3 has 16 amino acids. From germline, CDR1 is MDHEN and CDR2 SYDVKM. V lost 3 bases, J lost 3 bases, and 9 bases stayed unmatched. The CDR3 sequence is CASSFGGAGSKETQYF. The CDR3 DNA reads TGTGCCAGCAGTTTCGGGGGGGCGGGATCCAAAGAGACCCAGTACTTC.

The J gene is TRBJ2-4, the V gene TRBV12-3 or TRBV12-4; 11 nucleotides align to TRBD2. The J call is uncertain, as TRBJ2-7 better fits the DNA end. CDR3 length equals 19 residues. CDR3 nucleotides: TGTGCCAGCAGTTTTAGGGCGTTTCTAGGGACTAGCGGTATCTACGAGCAGTACTTC. It is translated as CASSFRAFLGTSGIYEQYF.

The rearrangement links TRBV5-5 to TRBJ2-5; TRBD2 agrees at 8 bases. This CDR3 region has 14 residues. Germline CDR1 is SGHKS and CDR2 is YYEKEE (reference sequence). V trimming: 4 bases; J trimming: 2 bases; junction bases outside the gene matches: 4. CDR3 protein: CASSHTSGQETQYF. CDR3 sequence (DNA): TGTGCCAGCAGCCACACTAGCGGACAAGAGACCCAGTACTTC. The full variable domain, completed using reference TRBV5-5 and TRBJ2-5, is DAGVTQSPTHLIKTRGQQVTLRCSPISGHKSVSWYQQVLGQGPQFIFQYYEKEERGRGNFPDRFSARQFPNYSSELNVNALLLGDSALYLCASSHTSGQETQYFGPGTRLLVL.

The V call is TRBV5-1, the J call TRBJ1-2; 12 nucleotides match TRBD1. This CDR3 spans 15 amino acids. Germline V gene sequence: CDR1 SGHRS, CDR2 YFSETQ. J gave up 5 bases and V 4 bases, and 6 bases lay outside the gene matches. CDR3 region: CASSEGQGARYGYTF. CDR3 nucleotides: TGCGCCAGCAGCGAGGGACAGGGGGCGAGATATGGCTACACCTTC.

CDR3 sequence (DNA): TGCGCCAGCAGCCAAGAAAGAGCGGGAGGCTCCTACGAGCAGTACTTC. Its protein is CASSQERAGGSYEQYF. The rearrangement joins TRBV4-1 to TRBJ2-7, with TRBD2 matching over 9 bases. The CDR3 is made up of 16 amino acids. CDR1 MGHRA and CDR2 YSYEKL come from the germline V gene. V trimming: 0 bases; J trimming: 0 bases; junction bases outside the gene matches: 3.

V gene TRBV10-3 combines with J gene TRBJ2-3; 8 nucleotides agree with TRBD2. Germline V CDR1 and CDR2: ENHRY, SYGVKD. Trimming at V came to 2 bases and at J to 14 bases, leaving 18 bases not matched to a gene. The CDR3 is 16 residues long. For the CDR3, the DNA is TGTGCCATCAGTGAGACCGGGACTAGTGTTCACAGATACGCGTATTTT. This encodes CAISETGTSVHRYAYF.

The J gene is TRBJ2-5, the V gene TRBV27; 8 nucleotides align to TRBD2. The end of the DNA is better explained by TRBJ2-7, so the J call may be wrong. This CDR3 contains 14 residues. Germline lookup yields CDR1 MNHEY and CDR2 SMNVEV (reference sequence). CDR3 sequence (DNA): TGTGCCAGCAGTGTCAAGCGGGAGAGGTACGAGCAGTACTTC. As protein: CASSVKRERYEQYF.

Concerning this clonotype: This may be a read error, as it is one base from a much larger clone. This rearrangement joins TRBV27 to TRBJ2-1, with a tentative D call TRBD2 (5 bases). Germline V gene lookup returns CDR1 MNHEY and CDR2 SMNVEV (reference sequence). The CDR3 spans 13 residues. V was pared by 6 bases and J by 2 bases, with 8 bases between. The CDR3 coding sequence is TGTGCCAGCAGACTCGGGACCTACAATGAGCAGTTCTTC. Encoded protein: CASRLGTYNEQFF.

The chain couples TRBV5-1 to TRBJ2-4; a possible D gene is TRBD2 (7 bases). TRBJ2-5 matches the DNA end more closely, so the J call is doubtful. CDR1 and CDR2 from the germline V gene are SGHRS and YFSETQ. This CDR3 is built from 17 residues. CDR3 region: CASTPGAGVELQETQYF. In DNA, the CDR3 is TGCGCCAGCACCCCAGGGGCGGGAGTGGAACTCCAAGAGACCCAGTACTTC.

This clonotype was seen only a few times. CDR3: CASSEVPPPSGRGDEQYF. The DNA of the CDR3 is TGTGCCAGCAGTGAAGTACCGCCGCCCTCCGGGCGTGGGGACGAGCAGTACTTC. This chain links TRBV2 with TRBJ2-7; no clear D gene. Trimming pared 1 base from V and 5 bases from J, leaving 24 bases between. Germline V CDR1 and CDR2: SNHLY, FYNNEI. CDR3 length: 18 amino acids.

This chain uses TRBV12-3 or TRBV12-4 with TRBJ1-2; TRBD1 aligns across 9 bases. The V gene end was trimmed by 3 bases and the J gene end by 3 bases; junction bases not matched to a gene: 5. This CDR3 is 15 amino acids long. The CDR3 sequence is CASSFWGQGDYGYTF. CDR3 DNA sequence: TGTGCCAGCAGTTTTTGGGGACAGGGAGACTATGGCTACACCTTC.

The chain employs TRBV20-1 and TRBJ2-7; maybe TRBD1 (5 bases). The CDR3 is 13 residues long. V lost 5 bases and J 1 base, leaving 12 bases between the germline ends. The germline gives CDR1 DFQATT, CDR2 SNEGSKA (reference sequence). DNA of the CDR3: TGCAGTGCTGAGAACAGGATATCCTACGAGCAGTACTTC. Translating it yields CSAENRISYEQYF.

This clonotype came up a few times. This chain links TRBV7-2 with TRBJ2-1; 8 nucleotides agree with TRBD2. From germline, CDR1 is SGHTA and CDR2 FQGNSA. CDR3 length: 17 residues. The V gene end was trimmed by 1 base and the J gene end by 8 bases; junction bases not matched to a gene: 13. CDR3 DNA sequence: TGTGCCAGCAGCTTAGTGGGCCTCAGCGGGAGTTGGGATGAGCAGTTCTTC. This codes for CASSLVGLSGSWDEQFF. The variable domain in full, with the rest retrieved from reference TRBV7-2 and TRBJ2-1, is GAGVSQSPSNKVTEKGKDVELRCDPISGHTALYWYRQSLGQGLEFLIYFQGNSAPDKSGLPSDRFSAERTGGSVSTLTIQRTQQEDSAVYLCASSLVGLSGSWDEQFFGPGTRLTVL.

This clonotype was observed a handful of times. The chain combines TRBV29-1 with TRBJ1-2; 7 bases map to TRBD1. The V gene's germline CDR1 is SQVTM and CDR2 ANQGSEA. V shed 6 bases, J shed 5 bases, and the junction held 15 bases outside the gene matches. There are 15 residues in the CDR3. The CDR3 region is CSVASRDSRLYGYTF. The CDR3, as DNA: TGCAGCGTCGCTAGCCGGGACAGCCGACTTTATGGCTACACCTTC.

The chain combines TRBV20-1 with TRBJ2-7; 16 nucleotides agree with TRBD2. Germline trimming cut 5 bases from V and 2 bases from J; bases unmatched to any gene: 9. The CDR3 totals 17 residues. Germline V gene sequence: CDR1 DFQATT, CDR2 SNEGSKA (reference sequence). DNA of the CDR3: TGCAGTGCTGCCCAGGGACTAGCGGGAGGGATGGCCTACGAGCAGTACTTC. This sequence encodes CSAAQGLAGGMAYEQYF.

The V gene is TRBV18, the J gene TRBJ2-5; 9 bases align to TRBD1. The CDR3 is made up of 16 amino acids. Looked up from germline, CDR1 is KGHSH and CDR2 is LQKENI. With 2 bases clipped from V and 2 bases from J, the junction kept 6 bases outside the gene matches. This chain's CDR3 is CASSPGQGSFQETQYF. DNA of the CDR3: TGTGCCAGCTCACCAGGACAGGGGTCGTTTCAAGAGACCCAGTACTTC.